A single sample gave rise to the 5 T cell receptor beta chains below, sequenced in a study of CD8 T cells in ankylosing spondylitis. Study-level results: It appeared that ankylosing spondylitis blood was characterized by a TCR beta motif of eight highly homologous variants.

These receptors are not linked to any known antigen. TCRdb called the 5' RACE reads again in MiXCR, with one record for every CDR3 protein. The sample yields 100,000 to 150,000 distinct CDR3 sequences, approximately 17% seen once. Source material: blood, either unsorted or a sorted T cell fraction (not recorded which). The source is a male donor with ankylosing spondylitis.

The chain is built from TRBV9 and TRBJ1-1; TRBD1 agrees at 8 bases. V shed 6 bases and J 5 bases; nucleotides not matched to a gene: 6. The CDR3 is 13 amino acids. Germline V lookup: CDR1 SGDLS, CDR2 YYNGEE. CDR3 loop: CASNQGAGTEAFF. The CDR3 nucleotides are TGTGCCAGCAATCAGGGGGCTGGAACTGAAGCTTTCTTT.

The chain carries TRBV12-3 or TRBV12-4 and TRBJ2-7; D is possibly TRBD1 or TRBD2 (6 bases each). V was trimmed by 3 bases and J by 7 bases, leaving 16 bases between them. The CDR3 runs to 14 residues. The CDR3 DNA reads TGTGCCAGCAGTTTCCGGGGGCCCCCGGGGGAGCAGTACTTC. Its translation: CASSFRGPPGEQYF.

This clonotype was counted a few times. V and J are TRBV6-1 and TRBJ2-7; tentatively, D is TRBD1 (6 bases). The CDR3 is 12 amino acids. From germline, CDR1 is MNHNS and CDR2 SASEGT. Trimming removed 7 bases at V and 0 bases at J, with 7 bases between. The CDR3 bases are TGTGCCAGCAAGGACAGCTCCTACGAGCAGTACTTC. Amino acid sequence: CASKDSSYEQYF.

In this sample, this clonotype turned up a few times. The rearrangement joins TRBV5-1 to TRBJ1-5; D call uncertain. Trimming removed 0 bases from V and 1 base from J, with 8 bases in between. CDR1 is SGHRS, CDR2 YFSETQ, per germline. This CDR3 spans 15 amino acids. DNA of the CDR3: TGCGCCAGCAGCTTGGAGTGGGGAAGCAATCAGCCCCAGCATTTT. Protein sequence: CASSLEWGSNQPQHF.

This chain joins TRBV27 and TRBJ1-5; the D is unclear. Germline CDR1 and CDR2: MNHEY and SMNVEV (reference sequence). The CDR3 runs 13 residues. V dropped 0 bases and J dropped 10 bases, with 10 bases sitting between them. The DNA of the CDR3 is TGTGCCAGCAGTTTATCTGGGTTCTCTCCCCAGCATTTT. Amino acid sequence: CASSLSGFSPQHF.